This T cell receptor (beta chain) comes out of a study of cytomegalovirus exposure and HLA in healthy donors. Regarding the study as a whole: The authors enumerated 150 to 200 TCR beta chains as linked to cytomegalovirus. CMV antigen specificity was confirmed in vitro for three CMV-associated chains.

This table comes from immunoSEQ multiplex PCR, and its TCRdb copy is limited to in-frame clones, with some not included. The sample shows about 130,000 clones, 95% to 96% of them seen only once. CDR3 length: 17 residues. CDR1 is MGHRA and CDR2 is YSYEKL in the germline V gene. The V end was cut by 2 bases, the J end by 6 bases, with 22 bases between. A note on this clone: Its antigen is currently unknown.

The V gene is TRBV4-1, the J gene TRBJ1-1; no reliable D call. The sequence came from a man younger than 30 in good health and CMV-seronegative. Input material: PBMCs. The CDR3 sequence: CASSQNPTLAGNPEAFF. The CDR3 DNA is TGCGCCAGCAGCCAAAACCCTACCCTGGCGGGTAACCCTGAAGCTTTCTTT.